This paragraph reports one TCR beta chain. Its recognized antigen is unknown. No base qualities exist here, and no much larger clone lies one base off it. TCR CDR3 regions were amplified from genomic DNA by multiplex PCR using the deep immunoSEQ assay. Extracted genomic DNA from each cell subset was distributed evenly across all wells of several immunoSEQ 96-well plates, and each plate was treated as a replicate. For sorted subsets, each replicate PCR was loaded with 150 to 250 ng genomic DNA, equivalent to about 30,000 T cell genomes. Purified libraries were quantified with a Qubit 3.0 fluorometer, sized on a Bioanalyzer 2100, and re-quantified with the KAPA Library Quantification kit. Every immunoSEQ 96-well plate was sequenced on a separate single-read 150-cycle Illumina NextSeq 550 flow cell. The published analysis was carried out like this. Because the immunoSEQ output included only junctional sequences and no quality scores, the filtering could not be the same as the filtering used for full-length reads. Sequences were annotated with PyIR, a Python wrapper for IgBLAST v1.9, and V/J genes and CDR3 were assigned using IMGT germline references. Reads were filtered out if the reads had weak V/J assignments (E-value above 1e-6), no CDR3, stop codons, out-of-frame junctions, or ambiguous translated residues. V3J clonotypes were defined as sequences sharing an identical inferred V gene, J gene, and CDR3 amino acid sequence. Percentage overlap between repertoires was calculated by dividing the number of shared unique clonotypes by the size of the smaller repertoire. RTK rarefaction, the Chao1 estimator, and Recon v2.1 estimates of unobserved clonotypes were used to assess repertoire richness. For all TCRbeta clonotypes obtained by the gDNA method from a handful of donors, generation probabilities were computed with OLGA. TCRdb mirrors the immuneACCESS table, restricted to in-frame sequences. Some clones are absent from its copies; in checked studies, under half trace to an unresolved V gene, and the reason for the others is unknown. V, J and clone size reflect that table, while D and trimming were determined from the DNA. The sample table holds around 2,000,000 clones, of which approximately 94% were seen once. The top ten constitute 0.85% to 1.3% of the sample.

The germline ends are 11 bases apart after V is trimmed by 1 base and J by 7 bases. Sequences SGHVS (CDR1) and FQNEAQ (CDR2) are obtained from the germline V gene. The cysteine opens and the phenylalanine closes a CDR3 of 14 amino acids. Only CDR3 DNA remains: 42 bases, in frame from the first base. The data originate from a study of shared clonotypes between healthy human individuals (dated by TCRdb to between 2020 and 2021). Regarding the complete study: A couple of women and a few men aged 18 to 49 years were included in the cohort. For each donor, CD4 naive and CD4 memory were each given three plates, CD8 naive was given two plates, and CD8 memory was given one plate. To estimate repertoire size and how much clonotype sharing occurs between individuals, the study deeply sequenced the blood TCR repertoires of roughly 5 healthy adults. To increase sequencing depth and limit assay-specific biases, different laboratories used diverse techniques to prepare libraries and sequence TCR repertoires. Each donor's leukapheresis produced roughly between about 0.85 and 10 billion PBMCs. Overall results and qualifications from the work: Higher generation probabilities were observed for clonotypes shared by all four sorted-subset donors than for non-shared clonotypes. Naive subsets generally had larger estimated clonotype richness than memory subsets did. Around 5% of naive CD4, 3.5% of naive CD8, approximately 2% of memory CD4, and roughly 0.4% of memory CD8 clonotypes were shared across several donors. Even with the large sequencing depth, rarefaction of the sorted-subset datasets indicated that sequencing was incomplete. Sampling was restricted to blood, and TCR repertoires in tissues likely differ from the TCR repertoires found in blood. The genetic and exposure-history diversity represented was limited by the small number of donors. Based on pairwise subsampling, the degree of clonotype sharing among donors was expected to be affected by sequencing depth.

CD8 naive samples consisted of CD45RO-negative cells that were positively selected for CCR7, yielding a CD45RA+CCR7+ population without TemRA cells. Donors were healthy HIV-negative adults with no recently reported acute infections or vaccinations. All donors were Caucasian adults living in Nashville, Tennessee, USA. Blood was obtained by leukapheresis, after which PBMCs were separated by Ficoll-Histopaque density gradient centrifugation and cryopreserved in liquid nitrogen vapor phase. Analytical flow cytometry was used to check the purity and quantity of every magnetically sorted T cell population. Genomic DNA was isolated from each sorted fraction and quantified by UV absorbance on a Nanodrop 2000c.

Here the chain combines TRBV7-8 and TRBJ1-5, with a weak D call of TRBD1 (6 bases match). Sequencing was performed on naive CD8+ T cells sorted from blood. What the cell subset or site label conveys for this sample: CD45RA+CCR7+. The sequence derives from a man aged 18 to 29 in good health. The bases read TGTGCCAGCAGCTTAGAGACAGGTGACCAGCCCCAGCATTTT. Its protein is CASSLETGDQPQHF.